The rows below give T cell receptor beta chains drawn from one sample of a study of radiotherapy plus CTLA-4 blockade in lung cancer. Assay: immunoSEQ multiplex PCR; the TCRdb copy retains only in-frame clones and omits some. The table records over 100,000 clones, roughly four fifths of them present only once. The sequencing used peripheral blood, collected from a patient treated with radiotherapy plus ipilimumab. Receptors originate from a human donor with non-small cell lung cancer that progressed on radiotherapy plus ipilimumab. Some clones in this sample may be carry-over from other donors' samples. CDR3s include the opening cysteine and the closing phenylalanine or tryptophan. D genes are given only for firm matches. Size tells how often a clone was seen (once, few, many) or the class of an expanded clone, and some rows leave it out.

D gene,J gene,V gene,clone size,CDR3 DNA,CDR3 protein
.,TRBJ2-5,TRBV19,.,TGTGCCAGTAGTATTAGGCTAGCCGAGACCCAGTACTTC,CASSIRLAETQYF
TRBD1,TRBJ2-7,TRBV30,few,TGTGCCTGGAAGACAGGGGGCGAGCAGTACTTC,CAWKTGGEQYF
.,TRBJ1-5,TRBV19,.,TGTGCCAGTAGTGGAATAAGGGGATCCAATCAGCCCCAGCATTTT,CASSGIRGSNQPQHF
.,TRBJ2-3,TRBV7-2,.,TGTGCCAGCAGCTCTTTTCCTCGGGTTGATACGCAGTATTTT,CASSSFPRVDTQYF
.,TRBJ1-2,TRBV7-2,few,TGTGCCAGCAGCTCCCTAGCGTCGGGAACCTATGGCTACACCTTC,CASSSLASGTYGYTF
TRBD1,TRBJ1-1,TRBV28,.,TGTGCCAGCAGTTTGGGTGGACAGGGCTCGCGCGCTTTCTTT,CASSLGGQGSRAFF
.,TRBJ1-6,TRBV5-1,few,TGCGCCAGCAGCGATACTACAAGGAGCTCCTATAATTCACCCCTCCACTTT,CASSDTTRSSYNSPLHF
TRBD2,TRBJ2-5,TRBV10-3,.,TGTGCCATCAGTGACGGGACTAGCGGCGAGGGCGAGACCCAGTACTTC,CAISDGTSGEGETQYF
.,TRBJ2-5,TRBV7-3,few,TGTGCCAGCAGCTTAGGAGGAGGACGGGAGACCCAGTACTTC,CASSLGGGRETQYF
.,TRBJ1-2,TRBV6-1,.,TGTGCCAGCAGTGCGTCGGGGGCTAACTATGGCTACACCTTC,CASSASGANYGYTF
.,TRBJ2-7,TRBV5-4,.,TGTGCCAGCAGCTTGGGTTTGAAGGGCTACGAGCAGTACTTC,CASSLGLKGYEQYF
.,TRBJ1-1,TRBV7-2,.,TGTGCCACCGTAGACAGGACGAGGTACACTGAAGCTTTCTTT,CATVDRTRYTEAFF
.,TRBJ1-2,TRBV5-4,.,TGTGCCAGCAGCTTGGAACAGGGATATGGCTACACCTTC,CASSLEQGYGYTF
TRBD2,TRBJ2-5,TRBV7-7,.,TGTGCTAGCAGCGGGACTAGCGGGGGTGAGACCCAGTACTTC,CASSGTSGGETQYF
TRBD2,TRBJ2-2,TRBV9,.,TGTGCCAGCAGCGTATCACGGGGGGCGAACACCGGGGAGCTGTTTTTT,CASSVSRGANTGELFF
TRBD1,TRBJ1-6,TRBV7-6,once,TGTGCCAGCAGCCCCCGGACAGGGGAGAATTCACCCCTCCACTTT,CASSPRTGENSPLHF
.,TRBJ1-5,TRBV7-6,.,TGTGCCAGCGCAAGGTGGGGGGCCGATCAGCCCCAGCATTTT,CASARWGADQPQHF
.,TRBJ2-7,TRBV4-2,once,TGTGCCAGCAGCCAAGAATCTCGGCTTTCCTACGAGCAGTACTTC,CASSQESRLSYEQYF
.,TRBJ1-2,TRBV4-3,.,TGCGCCAGCAGCCCGCAACCGGGGATGAGAGACTATGGCTACACCTTC,CASSPQPGMRDYGYTF
TRBD1,TRBJ1-2,TRBV9,.,TGTGCCAGCTCCTTCCCCCGGGACAGGGGGCGCATGAGTGGCTACACCTTC,CASSFPRDRGRMSGYTF
.,TRBJ2-1,TRBV11-2,.,TGTGCCAGCAGCTCAAGGGTCCACCCTGGGGATGAGCAGTTCTTC,CASSSRVHPGDEQFF
TRBD1,TRBJ2-7,TRBV9,few,TGTGCCAGCAGCGTAGGATCAGGCGGACAGGGGTACGGCGAGCAGTACTTC,CASSVGSGGQGYGEQYF
.,TRBJ2-3,TRBV10-3,.,TGTGCCATCGGTTTGATGAACAGGGCAAGCACAGATACGCAGTATTTT,CAIGLMNRASTDTQYF
TRBD1,TRBJ1-5,TRBV15,.,TGTGCCACCAGCAGAGGGACAGGGGAGCAGCCCCAGCATTTT,CATSRGTGEQPQHF
.,TRBJ2-2,TRBV7-2,many,TGTGCCAGCAGCTTATTAGGGACGGCGAACACCGGGGAGCTGTTTTTT,CASSLLGTANTGELFF
.,TRBJ2-3,TRBV5-4,few,TGTGCCAGCAGCTTGGGAGCAGGCGTCAGCACAGATACGCAGTATTTT,CASSLGAGVSTDTQYF